The rows below give T cell receptor beta chains drawn from one sample of a study of T cells in Graves' hyperthyroidism and ophthalmopathy. TCRdb re-derived calls from the multiplex PCR reads in MiXCR, one entry per CDR3 protein. The table records hundreds of thousands of distinct CDR3 sequences, 45% of them present only once. Material: peripheral blood or thyroid tissue (not recorded which). These receptors all come from an adult man with Graves' disease, either hyperthyroidism or ophthalmopathy (not recorded which). Each CDR3 is given with its conserved first and last residue. Each record gives: D gene, J gene, V gene, clone size, CDR3 DNA, CDR3 protein. D genes are given only for firm matches. Size tells how often a clone was seen (once, few, many) or the class of an expanded clone, and some rows leave it out.

D: -; J: TRBJ2-6; V: TRBV29-1; size: many; DNA: TGCAGCGTTGAAGATCGTGGGAATTCTGGGGCCAACGTCCTGACTTTC; CDR3: CSVEDRGNSGANVLTF
D: TRBD1; J: TRBJ2-7; V: TRBV7-8; size: few; DNA: TGTGCCAGCAGCTTAGGCCCGGCAGGGGGCTACGAGCAGTACTTC; CDR3: CASSLGPAGGYEQYF
D: TRBD1; J: TRBJ1-2; V: TRBV12-3/TRBV12-4; size: many; DNA: TGTGCCAGCAGTGCTTCCCGGACAGGGGGTGGCTACACCTTC; CDR3: CASSASRTGGGYTF
D: -; J: TRBJ1-1; V: TRBV7-9; size: few; DNA: TGTGCCAGCAGCCAAGGACTTCCCGGGGATGGCACTGAAGCGTTCTTT; CDR3: CASSQGLPGDGTEAFF
D: -; J: TRBJ2-5; V: TRBV5-1; size: -; DNA: TGCGCCAGCAGCCAGGACAGTACCCAAGAGACCCAGTACTTC; CDR3: CASSQDSTQETQYF
D: -; J: TRBJ2-5; V: TRBV7-9; size: many; DNA: TGTGCCAGCAGGGGTTCTCCAGAGACCCAGTACTTC; CDR3: CASRGSPETQYF
D: TRBD2; J: TRBJ2-5; V: TRBV7-8; size: -; DNA: TGTGCCAGCAGCGCGTTTCTAGCGGGAATCCAAGAGACCCAGTACTTC; CDR3: CASSAFLAGIQETQYF
D: -; J: TRBJ1-1; V: TRBV7-9; size: few; DNA: TGTGCCAGCAGCTTGGGCGGTCAGATTGACACTGAAGCTTTCTTT; CDR3: CASSLGGQIDTEAFF
D: -; J: TRBJ2-5; V: TRBV2; size: -; DNA: TGTGCCAGCAGTTACTCGACGGACCAAGAGACCCAGTACTTC; CDR3: CASSYSTDQETQYF
D: TRBD1; J: TRBJ1-2; V: TRBV5-1; size: once; DNA: TGCGCCAGCGGCCACCAAGGACAGGCCTACTATGGCTACACCTTC; CDR3: CASGHQGQAYYGYTF
D: -; J: TRBJ1-1; V: TRBV10-3; size: -; DNA: TGTGCCACCCGCGGGCTAACTTACGACACTGAAGCTTTCTTT; CDR3: CATRGLTYDTEAFF
D: TRBD1; J: TRBJ2-7; V: TRBV11-1; size: -; DNA: TGTGCCAGCAGCTTAGGCGGGCCGGGACAGGTCTACGAGCAGTACTTC; CDR3: CASSLGGPGQVYEQYF
D: -; J: TRBJ2-2; V: TRBV7-9; size: -; DNA: TGTGCCAGCAGCTTAGACAGTCCAAGGACCGGGGAGCTGTTTTTT; CDR3: CASSLDSPRTGELFF
D: -; J: TRBJ1-2; V: TRBV2; size: -; DNA: TGTGCCAGCAGTTTGGCAGGCGGGGTGAACTATGGCTACACCTTC; CDR3: CASSLAGGVNYGYTF
D: -; J: TRBJ1-1; V: TRBV29-1; size: -; DNA: TGCAGCGTTAAGGGATCCGGAAACACTGAAGCTTTCTTT; CDR3: CSVKGSGNTEAFF
D: -; J: TRBJ1-5; V: TRBV20-1; size: -; DNA: TGCAGTGCTTTGGACAGTTATAGCAATCAGCCCCAGCATTTT; CDR3: CSALDSYSNQPQHF
D: -; J: TRBJ1-2; V: TRBV5-4; size: few; DNA: TGTGCCAGCAGCCCAAGTCGGGGTGGCTACACCTTC; CDR3: CASSPSRGGYTF
D: -; J: TRBJ2-6; V: TRBV29-1; size: -; DNA: TGCAGCGTTCTCCTCGGGGCCGGGGCCAACGTCCTGACTTTC; CDR3: CSVLLGAGANVLTF
D: -; J: TRBJ1-2; V: TRBV2; size: many; DNA: TGTGCCAGCAGTGAAGTTCAGCCAGCTAACTATGGCTACACCTTC; CDR3: CASSEVQPANYGYTF
D: -; J: TRBJ1-5; V: TRBV24-1; size: many; DNA: TGTGCCACCAGTGACTTGGTTGGTCAGCCCCAGCATTTT; CDR3: CATSDLVGQPQHF
D: TRBD1; J: TRBJ2-7; V: TRBV5-1; size: -; DNA: TGCGCCAGCAGCTTGGACCCCGGGACAGGGCGAGAGCAGTACTTC; CDR3: CASSLDPGTGREQYF
D: -; J: TRBJ1-5; V: TRBV6-2/TRBV6-3; size: -; DNA: TGTGCCAGCAGTTACTCCCCCGCTGGGATCCGCGGCGCGGGTCAGCCCCAGCATTTT; CDR3: CASSYSPAGIRGAGQPQHF
D: -; J: TRBJ2-7; V: TRBV7-9; size: many; DNA: TGTGCCAGCAGCTGGGCAGTGAGCTCCTACGAGCAGTACTTC; CDR3: CASSWAVSSYEQYF
D: -; J: TRBJ1-1; V: TRBV20-1; size: few; DNA: TGCAGTGCCAACAAAGGGGGGTGGGACACTGAAGCTTTCTTT; CDR3: CSANKGGWDTEAFF
D: -; J: TRBJ1-3; V: TRBV7-9; size: many; DNA: TGTGCCAGCAGCTTAGTATGGAGAGACTCTGGAAACACCATATATTTT; CDR3: CASSLVWRDSGNTIYF
D: TRBD1; J: TRBJ2-7; V: TRBV19; size: -; DNA: TGTGCCACGCAACCAGGGGGAAGCTCCTACGAGCAGTACTTC; CDR3: CATQPGGSSYEQYF
D: TRBD1; J: TRBJ2-6; V: TRBV5-1; size: few; DNA: TGCGCCAGCAGCCACTCAGGGACAGGCTCTGGGGCCAACGTCCTGACTTTC; CDR3: CASSHSGTGSGANVLTF
D: TRBD1; J: TRBJ1-2; V: TRBV2; size: -; DNA: TGTGCCAGCAGCCAAGGCCCGGACAGGACGAACTATGGCTACACCTTC; CDR3: CASSQGPDRTNYGYTF
D: -; J: TRBJ2-7; V: TRBV2; size: few; DNA: TGTGCCAGCAGTTTAGGCCCCCCGGCAGAGCAGTACTTC; CDR3: CASSLGPPAEQYF
D: -; J: TRBJ2-5; V: TRBV7-9; size: -; DNA: TGTGCCAGCAGCCCAATAGGACGGACAGAAGAGACCCAGTACTTC; CDR3: CASSPIGRTEETQYF
D: TRBD1; J: TRBJ2-5; V: TRBV5-4; size: few; DNA: TGTGCCAGCAGCTTGTCAGGGACAGGGGTAGAGACCCAGTACTTC; CDR3: CASSLSGTGVETQYF
D: -; J: TRBJ1-2; V: TRBV10-3; size: few; DNA: TGTGCCAGCAGGTCTACCACATCGAGCAGACCTAACTATGGCTACACCTTC; CDR3: CASRSTTSSRPNYGYTF
D: -; J: TRBJ1-1; V: TRBV11-1; size: -; DNA: TGTGCCAGCAGTGAACCGGGCAGGATCGCCTCAATTGGAGCTTTCTTT; CDR3: CASSEPGRIASIGAFF
D: -; J: TRBJ1-5; V: TRBV2; size: -; DNA: TGTGCCAGCAGAGATCGAGGGGTCAATCAGCCCCAGCATTTT; CDR3: CASRDRGVNQPQHF
D: -; J: TRBJ2-5; V: TRBV12-3/TRBV12-4; size: many; DNA: TGTGCCAGCAGTCCCGCCCCGGAAGGGGCCCAGTACTTC; CDR3: CASSPAPEGAQYF
D: TRBD1; J: TRBJ1-1; V: TRBV29-1; size: few; DNA: TGCAGCGTTGAAGATTGGACAGGGGGCGCCCCTGAAGCTTTCTTT; CDR3: CSVEDWTGGAPEAFF
D: -; J: TRBJ1-3; V: TRBV4-1; size: -; DNA: TGCGCCAGCAGCCGCCTGTATGAGCTCTCTGGAAACACCATATATTTT; CDR3: CASSRLYELSGNTIYF
D: -; J: TRBJ2-7; V: TRBV19; size: few; DNA: TGTGCCAGTAGGGGTTCTTCCCCCAACGAGCAGTACTTC; CDR3: CASRGSSPNEQYF
D: -; J: TRBJ2-7; V: TRBV2; size: -; DNA: TGTGCCAGCAGTCTCGGGATCGACTACGAGCAGTACTTC; CDR3: CASSLGIDYEQYF
D: TRBD1; J: TRBJ1-1; V: TRBV30; size: -; DNA: TGTGCCTGGAGCCCACCCGGGACAGGGATCGGCACTGAAGCTTTCTTT; CDR3: CAWSPPGTGIGTEAFF